This passage covers 6 T cell receptor beta chains from one sample sequenced in a study of regulatory T cells in long-lasting Graves disease. Time point specified: newly diagnosed GD, antithyroid drugs for less than 3 months. Preparation of the TCR library used RNA extracted from PBMCs. The TCR beta library used iRepertoire HTBI primers with Arm-PCR amplification of CDR3. MiXCR was run by TCRdb on the multiplex PCR reads, yielding one entry per CDR3 protein. The sample contains some 560,000 distinct CDR3 sequences, roughly a sixth of which appear only once. Another study also made use of these data, one on T cells in Graves' hyperthyroidism and ophthalmopathy.

This sample comprised peripheral blood mononuclear cells (PBMCs), obtained at new diagnosis, from a patient treated with antithyroid drugs. These receptors were collected from a woman aged 35-65 years with Graves disease.

This clonotype was recorded at least ten times. The V call is TRBV28, the J call TRBJ2-1; D is possibly TRBD1 (7 bases). CDR1 is MDHEN and CDR2 is SYDVKM in the germline V gene. V shed 5 bases and J shed 1 base, with 12 bases lying between them. The CDR3 spans 15 residues. CDR3 region: CASSETGRSYNEQFF. As DNA, the CDR3 is TGTGCCAGCAGTGAGACAGGGAGGTCCTACAATGAGCAGTTCTTC. Together with reference TRBV28 and TRBJ2-1, the CDR3 gives the full variable domain: DVKVTQSSRYLVKRTGEKVFLECVQDMDHENMFWYRQDPGLGLRLIYFSYDVKMKEKGDIPEGYSVSREKKERFSLILESASTNQTSMYLCASSETGRSYNEQFFGPGTRLTVL.

This clonotype was counted between two and nine times. J is TRBJ2-2 and V is TRBV18, with D perhaps given as TRBD1 or TRBD2 (5 bases each). The V gene's germline CDR1 is KGHSH and CDR2 LQKENI. Trimming shortened V by 3 bases and J by 7 bases, and 12 bases separated the two germline ends. CDR3 length: 14 amino acids. The CDR3 sequence: CASSPGREYGELFF. Written as DNA, the CDR3 is TGTGCCAGCTCACCGGGCAGGGAGTACGGGGAGCTGTTTTTT.

This clonotype was observed many times. The J gene is TRBJ2-5, the V gene TRBV28, with D maybe TRBD2 (7 bases). The CDR3 length is 17 residues. Germline V gives CDR1 MDHEN, CDR2 SYDVKM. V was shortened by 8 bases and J by 2 bases, with 24 bases between the two germline ends. The CDR3 loop is CASGGFGGLKGQETQYF. CDR3 in DNA: TGTGCCAGCGGCGGCTTCGGGGGGCTGAAAGGACAAGAGACCCAGTACTTC.

At least ten counts were recorded for this clonotype. The chain combines TRBV30 with TRBJ2-7; D not certain. V was trimmed by 0 bases and J by 3 bases, leaving 9 bases between them. CDR1 and CDR2 from the germline V gene are GTSNPN and SVGIG (reference sequence). The CDR3 totals 13 residues. The DNA for the CDR3 is TGTGCCTGGAGTGTAGCAACGTACTACGAGCAGTACTTC. Protein product: CAWSVATYYEQYF.

As concerns this clonotype: This could be a read error, since a much larger clone is one nucleotide away. The rearrangement links TRBV18 to TRBJ2-3; the match to TRBD1 covers 8 bases. The germline CDR1 and CDR2 sequences are KGHSH and LQKENI. The CDR3 extends over 13 amino acids. Trimming at V came to 4 bases and at J to 9 bases, leaving 6 bases not matched to a gene. The CDR3 sequence: CASSRGQDSTQYF. The CDR3 DNA reads as TGTGCCAGCTCACGGGGACAGGATTCGACGCAGTATTTT.

This clonotype was detected ten times or more. CDR3 residues: CASSSHGGLAANEQFF. In DNA, the CDR3 is TGTGCCAGCAGCTCCCACGGGGGACTAGCGGCTAATGAGCAGTTCTTC. V and J are TRBV7-3 and TRBJ2-1; 11 positions agree with TRBD2. Losses at the gene ends were 4 bases for V and 7 bases for J; bases not matched to a gene: 9. Germline V lookup: CDR1 SGHTA, CDR2 FQGTGA. The CDR3 is made up of 16 amino acids.